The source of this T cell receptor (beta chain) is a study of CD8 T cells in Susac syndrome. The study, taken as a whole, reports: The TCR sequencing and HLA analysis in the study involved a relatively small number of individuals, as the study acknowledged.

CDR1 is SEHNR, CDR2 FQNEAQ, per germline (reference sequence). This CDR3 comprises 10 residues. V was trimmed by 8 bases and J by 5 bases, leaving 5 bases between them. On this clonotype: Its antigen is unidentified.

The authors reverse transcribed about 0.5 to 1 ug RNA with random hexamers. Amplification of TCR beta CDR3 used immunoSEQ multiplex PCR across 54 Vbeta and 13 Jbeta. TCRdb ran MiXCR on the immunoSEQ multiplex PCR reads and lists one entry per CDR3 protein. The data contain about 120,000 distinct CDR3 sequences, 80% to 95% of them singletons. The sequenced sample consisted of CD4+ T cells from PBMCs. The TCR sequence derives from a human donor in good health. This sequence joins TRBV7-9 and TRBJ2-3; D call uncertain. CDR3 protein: CASAEDTQYF. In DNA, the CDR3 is TGTGCCAGCGCCGAAGATACGCAGTATTTT.